This T cell receptor beta chain was recorded in a study of OX40 agonist ivuxolimab in advanced cancers. Study-level background: Of the participants, approximately 36% had some prior anti-PD-1, anti-PD-L1 or anti-CTLA-4 therapy, which was allowed. Study outcomes and limitations: Some nonresponders likewise displayed low normalized T-cell clonal expansion. Circulating CD4+ and CD8+ T cells showed clonal expansion by week 6 at 0.1 to 3.0 mg/kg. On average, CD8+ T cells showed a greater number of expanded clones than CD4+.

From germline, CDR1 is MDHEN and CDR2 SYDVKM. V was pared by 7 bases and J by 8 bases, with 12 bases between. The CDR3 consists of 12 residues. About this clone itself: Antigen unknown.

This table comes from immunoSEQ multiplex PCR, and its TCRdb copy is limited to in-frame clones, with some not included. This sample has about 69,000 clones, with about 90% found just once. This TCR derives from an adult with an advanced solid tumor such as melanoma, head and neck, liver or kidney cancer. This chain links TRBV28 with TRBJ2-1, with TRBD1 as a possible D gene (5 bases). Sequencing was performed on CD4+ or CD8+ T cells sorted from blood, taken in a trial of the OX40 agonist ivuxolimab. DNA for the CDR3: TGTGCCAGCACCTCTGGGGCGTATGAGCAGTTCTTC. Translation gives CASTSGAYEQFF.